Reported below is one TCR beta chain. The antigen is undetermined. At one boundary the junction diverges from the germline segment, which might be a read error. The CDR3 consists of 15 residues. The germline V gene encodes CDR1 SGHAT and CDR2 FQNNGV. RNA was extracted from bulk tissue without any cell sorting. Distant lung tissue was collected more than 3 cm away from the tumor edge. This sample stems from a study of tumor and adjacent non-tumor tissue in lung cancer. Study in general: Millions of productive TCRbeta reads were obtained per sample on average. Study-level results: Tumor TCR diversity, when higher, was linked to shorter survival.

A modified ARM-PCR protocol with three rounds of nested PCR amplified TCRbeta. Each CDR3 protein gets one entry after TCRdb re-called the multiplex PCR reads with MiXCR. This table holds 98,000 or so distinct CDR3 sequences, 75% to 85% found once. The TCR sequence derives from a man aged 55 to 70 with small cell lung cancer. The chain couples TRBV11-2 to TRBJ2-2; D is unresolved. Sequenced sample: distant non-tumor lung tissue. The CDR3 bases are TGTGCCAGCAGTTTAGTGTGGACGAACACCGGGGAGCTGTTTTTT. Translating gives CASSLVWTNTGELFF.